These T cell receptor beta chains were read from a single sample in a study of blood T cell repertoires in COVID-19. Generated by immunoSEQ multiplex PCR, the TCRdb table keeps only in-frame clones and is missing some. This sample has approximately 300,000 clones, with 80% to 95% found just once. Sequenced sample: peripheral blood. These receptors all stem from a woman under 40 with COVID-19, enrolled during active disease. The CDR3 runs from the conserved cysteine through the conserved F or W. Each record gives: clone size, J gene, D gene, V gene, CDR3 DNA, CDR3 protein. A D gene is named only where the DNA matches it firmly. The size field is filled for only some rows; it gives once, few, many or a size class.

abundance: .
j_gene: TRBJ2-1
d_gene: TRBD1
v_gene: TRBV5-1
CDR3nt: TGCGCCAGCAGCGACGGACAGGGGAGGAATGAGCAGTTCTTC
CDR3aa: CASSDGQGRNEQFF

abundance: .
j_gene: TRBJ1-2
d_gene: TRBD1
v_gene: TRBV19
CDR3nt: TGTGCCAGTAGTATCGGACAGGGGGCGTATGGCTACACCTTC
CDR3aa: CASSIGQGAYGYTF

abundance: .
j_gene: TRBJ2-5
d_gene: .
v_gene: TRBV24-1
CDR3nt: TGTGCCACCAGTGGGCCACAAGAGACCCAGTACTTC
CDR3aa: CATSGPQETQYF

abundance: few
j_gene: TRBJ1-1
d_gene: .
v_gene: TRBV6-5
CDR3nt: TGTGCCAGCACTAGAGAAGGGGTAACTGAAGCTTTCTTT
CDR3aa: CASTREGVTEAFF

abundance: .
j_gene: TRBJ1-3
d_gene: .
v_gene: TRBV6-1
CDR3nt: TGTGCCAGCAGTGACGGCTCTGGAAACACCATATATTTT
CDR3aa: CASSDGSGNTIYF

abundance: .
j_gene: TRBJ1-4
d_gene: TRBD1
v_gene: TRBV5-6
CDR3nt: TGTGCCGGCAGCTTGGGACAGGGTCCTAATGAAAAACTGTTTTTT
CDR3aa: CAGSLGQGPNEKLFF

abundance: .
j_gene: TRBJ1-1
d_gene: .
v_gene: TRBV3-1/TRBV3-2
CDR3nt: TGTGCCAGCAGCCAAGGCGTAAACACTGAAGCTTTCTTT
CDR3aa: CASSQGVNTEAFF

abundance: .
j_gene: TRBJ1-2
d_gene: .
v_gene: TRBV6-5
CDR3nt: TGTGCCAGCAGTAGGACAGACCACTATGGCTACACCTTC
CDR3aa: CASSRTDHYGYTF

abundance: .
j_gene: TRBJ2-7
d_gene: .
v_gene: TRBV10-1
CDR3nt: TGCGCCAGCAGTGAAAACTTTAGGGGCTACGAGCAGTACTTC
CDR3aa: CASSENFRGYEQYF

abundance: .
j_gene: TRBJ2-7
d_gene: TRBD1
v_gene: TRBV27
CDR3nt: TGTGCCAGCAGTTTCTCCTTGGGGGACAGGGGCTACGAGCAGTACTTC
CDR3aa: CASSFSLGDRGYEQYF

abundance: once
j_gene: TRBJ1-4
d_gene: .
v_gene: TRBV6-5
CDR3nt: TGTGCCAGCAGTTTTTGGGGGCAGGGGAATGAAAAACTGTTTTTT
CDR3aa: CASSFWGQGNEKLFF

abundance: .
j_gene: TRBJ2-7
d_gene: .
v_gene: TRBV19
CDR3nt: TGTGCCAGTAGCCCCCGGGAAGGACTCCTCGACGAGCAGTACTTC
CDR3aa: CASSPREGLLDEQYF

abundance: .
j_gene: TRBJ1-1
d_gene: .
v_gene: TRBV27
CDR3nt: TGTGCCAGCAGTTTAGTCAGGGCTAACACTGAAGCTTTCTTT
CDR3aa: CASSLVRANTEAFF

abundance: .
j_gene: TRBJ1-5
d_gene: .
v_gene: TRBV7-2
CDR3nt: TGTGCCAGCAGCCCTTGGGCAGGCGGCAATCAGCCCCAGCATTTT
CDR3aa: CASSPWAGGNQPQHF

abundance: .
j_gene: TRBJ1-1
d_gene: .
v_gene: TRBV10-3
CDR3nt: TGTGCCATCTGGGCAGGGGTCATGAACACTGAAGCTTTCTTT
CDR3aa: CAIWAGVMNTEAFF

abundance: .
j_gene: TRBJ2-3
d_gene: TRBD2
v_gene: TRBV6-5
CDR3nt: TGTGCCGGGGGACAGACTAGCGGGCGCACAGATACGCAGTATTTT
CDR3aa: CAGGQTSGRTDTQYF

abundance: .
j_gene: TRBJ2-7
d_gene: TRBD2
v_gene: TRBV3-1/TRBV3-2
CDR3nt: TGTGCCAGCAGCCGACCTGCGAGCGGGAGTCTCTACGAGCAGTACTTC
CDR3aa: CASSRPASGSLYEQYF

abundance: medium-sized
j_gene: TRBJ2-1
d_gene: TRBD2
v_gene: TRBV9
CDR3nt: TGTGCCAGCAGCGACCGGACTAGCGGGGTTAACAATGAGCAGTTCTTC
CDR3aa: CASSDRTSGVNNEQFF

abundance: .
j_gene: TRBJ1-2
d_gene: TRBD1
v_gene: TRBV29-1
CDR3nt: TGCAGCGTCGACAGGGTTAAGGATGGCTACACCTTC
CDR3aa: CSVDRVKDGYTF

abundance: few
j_gene: TRBJ2-7
d_gene: .
v_gene: TRBV28
CDR3nt: TGTGCCAGCAGCTACCCCTTTGCGCAGGGGGGTCCCGAGCAGTACTTC
CDR3aa: CASSYPFAQGGPEQYF

abundance: .
j_gene: TRBJ2-1
d_gene: TRBD2
v_gene: TRBV20-1
CDR3nt: TGCAGTGCTAGTGTAGCGGGTGCTTACAATGAGCAGTTCTTC
CDR3aa: CSASVAGAYNEQFF

abundance: .
j_gene: TRBJ2-2
d_gene: TRBD2
v_gene: TRBV30
CDR3nt: TGTGCCTGGAGGAGGGTAGCGGGAGGGCCCGGGGAGCTGTTTTTT
CDR3aa: CAWRRVAGGPGELFF

abundance: .
j_gene: TRBJ2-6
d_gene: TRBD1
v_gene: TRBV5-1
CDR3nt: TGCGCCAGCAGCTTCTTTGGACAGGGAACTGGGGCCAACGTCCTGACTTTC
CDR3aa: CASSFFGQGTGANVLTF

abundance: .
j_gene: TRBJ1-5
d_gene: TRBD1
v_gene: TRBV28
CDR3nt: TGTGCCAGCAGTTCGACAGGGGGCTTTCAGCCCCAGCATTTT
CDR3aa: CASSSTGGFQPQHF

abundance: .
j_gene: TRBJ2-2
d_gene: .
v_gene: TRBV7-9
CDR3nt: TGTGCCAGCAGCTTAGGGCAAAACACCGGGGAGCTGTTTTTT
CDR3aa: CASSLGQNTGELFF

abundance: .
j_gene: TRBJ2-5
d_gene: .
v_gene: TRBV27
CDR3nt: TGTGCCAGCAGTTTACTTGGAGGAGAGACCCAGTACTTC
CDR3aa: CASSLLGGETQYF

abundance: .
j_gene: TRBJ2-2
d_gene: TRBD1
v_gene: TRBV19
CDR3nt: TGTGCCAGTATCCCGACAGGGTTTGCCGGGGAGCTGTTTTTT
CDR3aa: CASIPTGFAGELFF